The T cell receptor beta chain under discussion was sequenced for a study of T-cell memory formation after mild COVID-19. Study context: Largely donor-specific TCR clusters were found. Study results and limitations: Memory cells collected pre-infection included some clones that later responded, suggesting cross-reactive memory joined.

TCRdb re-called the 5' RACE reads through MiXCR, storing one row per CDR3 protein. The repertoire has a few hundred thousand distinct CDR3 sequences, 15% to 20% of them found once; the top ten carry approximately 21%. The germline V gene encodes CDR1 KGHDR and CDR2 SFDVKD. This CDR3 comprises 17 residues. Trimming removed 4 bases from V and 2 bases from J; junction bases left unmatched: 12. A word on this clonotype: Its cognate antigen is unknown.

Input material: PBMCs or a T cell subset sorted from them (not recorded which). The chain recombines TRBV24-1 with TRBJ2-5, with 7 bases lining up with TRBD1. The TCR originated in a man aged 18-30 years who had mild COVID-19 (a few samples of this study predate the infection). Cell type and time point are not known. The CDR3 DNA follows: TGTGCCACCAGTGACTCCGGTCAGGACAGGCTACAAGAGACCCAGTACTTC. This gives the protein CATSDSGQDRLQETQYF.